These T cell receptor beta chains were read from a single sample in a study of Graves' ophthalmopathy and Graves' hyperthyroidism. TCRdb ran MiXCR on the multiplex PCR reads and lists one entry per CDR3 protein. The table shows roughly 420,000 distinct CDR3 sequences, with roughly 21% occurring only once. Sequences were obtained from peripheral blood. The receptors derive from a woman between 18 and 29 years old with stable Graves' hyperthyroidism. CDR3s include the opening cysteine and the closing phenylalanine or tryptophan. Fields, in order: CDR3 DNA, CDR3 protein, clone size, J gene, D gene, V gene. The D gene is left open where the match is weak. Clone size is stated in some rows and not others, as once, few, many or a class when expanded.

CDR3 DNA: TGTGCCAGCAGCTCCCCAAGGGTAGGGTTAGAGACCCAGTACTTC
CDR3 protein: CASSSPRVGLETQYF
clone size: many
J gene: TRBJ2-5
D gene: -
V gene: TRBV11-2

CDR3 DNA: TGTGCAACAGCGATGGGGAGTAACACTGAAGCTTTCTTT
CDR3 protein: CATAMGSNTEAFF
clone size: many
J gene: TRBJ1-1
D gene: -
V gene: TRBV30

CDR3 DNA: TGTGCCAGCAGCTTAGAACAAGGGCCGGGCGAAGCTTTCTTT
CDR3 protein: CASSLEQGPGEAFF
clone size: many
J gene: TRBJ1-1
D gene: -
V gene: TRBV7-2

CDR3 DNA: TGTGCCAGCAGTTTCTCGGTAACTAGCGGGAGGGCCAGGTCCTACGAGCAGTACTTC
CDR3 protein: CASSFSVTSGRARSYEQYF
clone size: -
J gene: TRBJ2-7
D gene: TRBD2
V gene: TRBV28

CDR3 DNA: TGTGCCACCAAGGACGAGGGTCAGCCCCAGCATTTT
CDR3 protein: CATKDEGQPQHF
clone size: many
J gene: TRBJ1-5
D gene: -
V gene: TRBV28

CDR3 DNA: TGTGCCGGCAGCCTAAGAATCTTAGGGGGAGAGACCCAGTACTTC
CDR3 protein: CAGSLRILGGETQYF
clone size: -
J gene: TRBJ2-5
D gene: -
V gene: TRBV5-6

CDR3 DNA: TGCGCCAGCAGCTTGGAACGACGGAACACCGGGGAGCTGTTTTTT
CDR3 protein: CASSLERRNTGELFF
clone size: -
J gene: TRBJ2-2
D gene: -
V gene: TRBV5-1

CDR3 DNA: TGTGCCAGCAGTGGATCCGGGACATCTACTTCGGTAACCTACGAGCAGTACTTC
CDR3 protein: CASSGSGTSTSVTYEQYF
clone size: many
J gene: TRBJ2-7
D gene: -
V gene: TRBV25-1

CDR3 DNA: TGTGCCAGCAGTGAAGTACCCAGTGGCGATCAGTACTTC
CDR3 protein: CASSEVPSGDQYF
clone size: -
J gene: TRBJ2-7
D gene: -
V gene: TRBV6-1

CDR3 DNA: TGTGCCAGCAGTTACCTCGGGGCGACCGGAGATACGCAGTATTTT
CDR3 protein: CASSYLGATGDTQYF
clone size: many
J gene: TRBJ2-3
D gene: -
V gene: TRBV6-5

CDR3 DNA: TGTGCCAGCACCCCCGCCTACAGTTATTCCTACGAGCAGTACTTC
CDR3 protein: CASTPAYSYSYEQYF
clone size: many
J gene: TRBJ2-7
D gene: -
V gene: TRBV28

CDR3 DNA: TGTGCCAGTAGTAACCCGAACACCGGGGAGCTGTTTTTT
CDR3 protein: CASSNPNTGELFF
clone size: many
J gene: TRBJ2-2
D gene: -
V gene: TRBV19

CDR3 DNA: TGCAGTGCTCCCGATGGTTGGGGGGGCGCAGGTTATGGCTACACCTTC
CDR3 protein: CSAPDGWGGAGYGYTF
clone size: few
J gene: TRBJ1-2
D gene: -
V gene: TRBV20-1

CDR3 DNA: TGTGCCAGCAGCCGCGACCTAAAAGCAGAGACCCAGTACTTC
CDR3 protein: CASSRDLKAETQYF
clone size: many
J gene: TRBJ2-5
D gene: -
V gene: TRBV3-1

CDR3 DNA: TGTGCCAGCGGGCGGCAGTACCAAGAGACCCAGTACTTC
CDR3 protein: CASGRQYQETQYF
clone size: -
J gene: TRBJ2-5
D gene: -
V gene: TRBV6-1

CDR3 DNA: TGTGCCAGCAGTGCGGGGGTTTCCTGGAACACTGAAGCTTTCTTT
CDR3 protein: CASSAGVSWNTEAFF
clone size: many
J gene: TRBJ1-1
D gene: -
V gene: TRBV2

CDR3 DNA: TGTGCCAGCAGTGAGATAGGAGACTCTGGGGCCAACGTCCTGACTTTC
CDR3 protein: CASSEIGDSGANVLTF
clone size: many
J gene: TRBJ2-6
D gene: -
V gene: TRBV2

CDR3 DNA: TGCGCCAGCAGCCAACTACTGCGTCAGCCCCAGCATTTT
CDR3 protein: CASSQLLRQPQHF
clone size: many
J gene: TRBJ1-5
D gene: -
V gene: TRBV4-1

CDR3 DNA: TGTGCCATCCCCGTGGTGAACTATGGCTACACCTTC
CDR3 protein: CAIPVVNYGYTF
clone size: -
J gene: TRBJ1-2
D gene: -
V gene: TRBV6-1

CDR3 DNA: TGCGCCAGCAGCCAGGGAACGGCGGCCTCCCTTTACGAGCAGTACTTC
CDR3 protein: CASSQGTAASLYEQYF
clone size: -
J gene: TRBJ2-7
D gene: -
V gene: TRBV4-1

CDR3 DNA: TGTGCCAGCAGCCCCGGGACAGGGGGCCTCAATAGCAATCAGCCCCAGCATTTT
CDR3 protein: CASSPGTGGLNSNQPQHF
clone size: -
J gene: TRBJ1-5
D gene: TRBD1
V gene: TRBV6-2/TRBV6-3

CDR3 DNA: TGTGCCAGCAGTCCCTTGGGGGAGAATTCACCCCTCCACTTT
CDR3 protein: CASSPLGENSPLHF
clone size: -
J gene: TRBJ1-6
D gene: -
V gene: TRBV27

CDR3 DNA: TGTGCCATCAGCGGAGGGCAGGGGGCCTTAGGAGAGACCCAGTACTTC
CDR3 protein: CAISGGQGALGETQYF
clone size: many
J gene: TRBJ2-5
D gene: TRBD1
V gene: TRBV10-3

CDR3 DNA: TGTGCCAGCAGCCAAGAAGGTCGGACTTCGGGTAAAAACATTAAGTACTTC
CDR3 protein: CASSQEGRTSGKNIKYF
clone size: -
J gene: TRBJ2-4
D gene: -
V gene: TRBV14

CDR3 DNA: TGTGCCAGCAGTGGAGGTCCGGGACACCTAAACACCGGGGAGCTGTTTTTT
CDR3 protein: CASSGGPGHLNTGELFF
clone size: -
J gene: TRBJ2-2
D gene: -
V gene: TRBV12-3/TRBV12-4

CDR3 DNA: TGTGCCAGTAGGCAAGTGGGACAGTCGAACACTGAAGCTTTCTTT
CDR3 protein: CASRQVGQSNTEAFF
clone size: -
J gene: TRBJ1-1
D gene: TRBD1
V gene: TRBV28